This is a list of T cell receptor beta chains from one sample in a study of blood T cells in healthy people across ages. MiXCR, applied by TCRdb to the 5' RACE reads, yields one record per CDR3 protein. The table has about 720,000 distinct CDR3 sequences, around 25% seen once. These data also featured in a second study, about T cells of mothers and their children.

The sample consisted of blood. These TCRs come from a boy aged 5 to 17 in good health. Each CDR3 is given with its conserved first and last residue. The order of the fields is V gene, J gene, clone size, D gene, CDR3 protein, CDR3 DNA. A D gene is named only where the DNA matches it firmly. Clone sizes are given selectively: once, few, many, or a class where the clone is expanded.

v_call: TRBV6-6; j_call: TRBJ2-4; clone_size: -; d_call: -; cdr3_aa: CASSLLGRDVQYF; cdr3_nt: TGTGCCAGCAGTTTGCTTGGACGGGACGTTCAGTACTTC
v_call: TRBV6-1; j_call: TRBJ2-7; clone_size: -; d_call: -; cdr3_aa: CASSEVSQASYEQYF; cdr3_nt: TGTGCCAGCAGTGAAGTTTCGCAGGCTTCCTACGAGCAGTACTTC
v_call: TRBV4-3; j_call: TRBJ1-4; clone_size: few; d_call: TRBD1; cdr3_aa: CASSQEEDRVGEKLFF; cdr3_nt: TGCGCCAGCAGCCAAGAGGAGGACAGGGTAGGGGAAAAACTGTTTTTT
v_call: TRBV5-5; j_call: TRBJ1-2; clone_size: -; d_call: -; cdr3_aa: CASSFPDWPQDGYTF; cdr3_nt: TGTGCCAGCAGCTTTCCCGACTGGCCCCAAGATGGCTACACCTTC
v_call: TRBV29-1; j_call: TRBJ2-3; clone_size: -; d_call: TRBD2; cdr3_aa: CSAQPSGGNGDTQYF; cdr3_nt: TGCAGCGCACAACCCAGCGGGGGAAATGGAGATACGCAGTATTTT
v_call: TRBV27; j_call: TRBJ1-5; clone_size: -; d_call: TRBD1; cdr3_aa: CASSRNRGDHQPQHF; cdr3_nt: TGTGCCAGCAGTAGAAACAGGGGAGATCATCAGCCCCAGCATTTT
v_call: TRBV20-1; j_call: TRBJ1-3; clone_size: few; d_call: -; cdr3_aa: CSAEGLSGNTIYF; cdr3_nt: TGCAGTGCTGAGGGTCTCTCTGGAAACACCATATATTTT
v_call: TRBV10-3; j_call: TRBJ2-5; clone_size: -; d_call: -; cdr3_aa: CAIAGLANRETQYF; cdr3_nt: TGTGCCATTGCTGGGCTCGCTAATCGGGAGACCCAGTACTTC
v_call: TRBV20-1; j_call: TRBJ1-3; clone_size: few; d_call: -; cdr3_aa: CSARDHPSTSGNTIYF; cdr3_nt: TGCAGTGCTAGAGACCATCCCTCCACATCTGGAAACACCATATATTTT
v_call: TRBV5-5; j_call: TRBJ1-5; clone_size: -; d_call: -; cdr3_aa: CASTRGGALQPQHF; cdr3_nt: TGTGCCAGCACCCGAGGGGGGGCGTTACAGCCCCAGCATTTT
v_call: TRBV28; j_call: TRBJ2-7; clone_size: few; d_call: TRBD2; cdr3_aa: CASSRPRTGGSSSEQYF; cdr3_nt: TGTGCCAGCAGCCGCCCACGGACGGGGGGTTCATCTTCCGAGCAGTACTTC
v_call: TRBV20-1; j_call: TRBJ1-6; clone_size: -; d_call: -; cdr3_aa: CSARSDGDNSPLHF; cdr3_nt: TGCAGTGCTAGATCGGACGGGGATAATTCACCCCTCCACTTT
v_call: TRBV30; j_call: TRBJ2-5; clone_size: few; d_call: -; cdr3_aa: CALTSGHPRNSETQYF; cdr3_nt: TGTGCCTTGACGTCGGGACACCCTCGGAACTCAGAGACCCAGTACTTC
v_call: TRBV4-1; j_call: TRBJ2-7; clone_size: -; d_call: TRBD1; cdr3_aa: CASRRNPDRGLGEQYF; cdr3_nt: TGCGCCAGCAGACGAAACCCGGACAGGGGGCTCGGGGAGCAGTACTTC
v_call: TRBV24-1; j_call: TRBJ2-7; clone_size: few; d_call: -; cdr3_aa: CATSGGSTYEQYF; cdr3_nt: TGTGCCACCAGTGGGGGCTCCACCTACGAGCAGTACTTC
v_call: TRBV7-8; j_call: TRBJ2-5; clone_size: -; d_call: TRBD1; cdr3_aa: CASSSTGGRGETQYF; cdr3_nt: TGTGCCAGCAGCTCGACAGGGGGACGGGGAGAGACCCAGTACTTC
v_call: TRBV7-2; j_call: TRBJ1-1; clone_size: few; d_call: -; cdr3_aa: CASSLERATEAFF; cdr3_nt: TGTGCCAGCAGCTTAGAAAGGGCCACTGAAGCTTTCTTT
v_call: TRBV20-1; j_call: TRBJ2-3; clone_size: few; d_call: -; cdr3_aa: CSAIVGGRTDTQYF; cdr3_nt: TGCAGTGCTATCGTAGGTGGGCGCACAGATACGCAGTATTTT
v_call: TRBV20-1; j_call: TRBJ1-2; clone_size: -; d_call: TRBD1; cdr3_aa: CSAREDRGSTNYGYTF; cdr3_nt: TGCAGTGCTAGGGAGGACAGGGGGTCGACTAACTATGGCTACACCTTC
v_call: TRBV3-1; j_call: TRBJ1-1; clone_size: -; d_call: -; cdr3_aa: CASSQDRGLGAFF; cdr3_nt: TGTGCCAGCAGCCAAGATAGGGGGTTGGGAGCTTTCTTT
v_call: TRBV7-2; j_call: TRBJ2-7; clone_size: few; d_call: TRBD2; cdr3_aa: CASSLTGGDHEQYF; cdr3_nt: TGTGCCAGCAGCTTGACGGGAGGAGACCACGAGCAGTACTTC
v_call: TRBV27; j_call: TRBJ2-5; clone_size: -; d_call: -; cdr3_aa: CASSGHDSTQYF; cdr3_nt: TGTGCCAGCAGTGGACATGACTCCACCCAGTACTTC
v_call: TRBV4-3; j_call: TRBJ2-5; clone_size: few; d_call: TRBD2; cdr3_aa: CASSQTSGRAGETQYF; cdr3_nt: TGCGCCAGCAGCCAGACTAGCGGGAGGGCCGGCGAGACCCAGTACTTC
v_call: TRBV28; j_call: TRBJ2-3; clone_size: few; d_call: TRBD2; cdr3_aa: CANAGRERDTQYF; cdr3_nt: TGTGCCAACGCGGGGCGGGAGAGGGATACGCAGTATTTT
v_call: TRBV2; j_call: TRBJ2-7; clone_size: -; d_call: TRBD1; cdr3_aa: CASSGQRTGITYEQYF; cdr3_nt: TGTGCCAGCAGTGGGCAACGGACAGGGATCACCTACGAGCAGTACTTC
v_call: TRBV20-1; j_call: TRBJ2-3; clone_size: once; d_call: -; cdr3_aa: CSAPRGMADTQYF; cdr3_nt: TGCAGTGCCCCTCGGGGGATGGCAGATACGCAGTATTTT
v_call: TRBV29-1; j_call: TRBJ1-4; clone_size: -; d_call: -; cdr3_aa: CSVPYGPTNEKLFF; cdr3_nt: TGCAGCGTCCCTTATGGGCCTACTAATGAAAAACTGTTTTTT
v_call: TRBV12-3/TRBV12-4; j_call: TRBJ2-7; clone_size: few; d_call: -; cdr3_aa: CASSPGHEYGQYF; cdr3_nt: TGTGCCAGCAGCCCGGGACACGAATACGGGCAGTACTTC
v_call: TRBV29-1; j_call: TRBJ1-6; clone_size: -; d_call: -; cdr3_aa: CSVGEQGEGSPLHF; cdr3_nt: TGCAGCGTTGGAGAACAAGGGGAAGGTTCACCCCTCCACTTT
v_call: TRBV5-6; j_call: TRBJ2-3; clone_size: -; d_call: -; cdr3_aa: CASSLVSIPSTDTQYF; cdr3_nt: TGTGCCAGCAGCTTGGTTTCTATACCAAGTACAGATACGCAGTATTTT
v_call: TRBV6-2/TRBV6-3; j_call: TRBJ2-7; clone_size: -; d_call: TRBD2; cdr3_aa: CASKYRDYTGYDF; cdr3_nt: TGTGCCAGCAAATACCGGGACTACACTGGGTACGACTTC
v_call: TRBV20-1; j_call: TRBJ2-2; clone_size: few; d_call: TRBD1; cdr3_aa: CSARNRGPTGELFF; cdr3_nt: TGCAGTGCTCGAAACAGGGGGCCGACCGGGGAGCTGTTTTTT
v_call: TRBV30; j_call: TRBJ1-2; clone_size: few; d_call: -; cdr3_aa: CAWDEGWYGYTF; cdr3_nt: TGTGCCTGGGACGAGGGCTGGTATGGCTACACCTTC
v_call: TRBV16; j_call: TRBJ1-1; clone_size: -; d_call: -; cdr3_aa: CASSQSGGVNEAFF; cdr3_nt: TGTGCCAGCAGCCAATCGGGCGGGGTTAATGAAGCTTTCTTT
v_call: TRBV27; j_call: TRBJ2-3; clone_size: -; d_call: -; cdr3_aa: CAAGTLRSGTQYF; cdr3_nt: TGTGCCGCCGGGACCCTTCGTTCTGGGACGCAGTATTTT
v_call: TRBV5-1; j_call: TRBJ2-3; clone_size: -; d_call: -; cdr3_aa: CASSRGRGGTDTQYF; cdr3_nt: TGCGCCAGCAGCAGGGGCCGAGGCGGGACAGATACGCAGTATTTT
v_call: TRBV7-2; j_call: TRBJ2-7; clone_size: -; d_call: TRBD2; cdr3_aa: CASSLESLAGGPYEQYF; cdr3_nt: TGTGCCAGCAGCTTAGAAAGTCTAGCGGGAGGACCCTACGAGCAGTACTTC
v_call: TRBV29-1; j_call: TRBJ2-5; clone_size: -; d_call: -; cdr3_aa: CSVEDLRYLETQHF; cdr3_nt: TGCAGCGTTGAAGATCTCAGGTATTTGGAGACCCAGCACTTC
v_call: TRBV12-3/TRBV12-4; j_call: TRBJ2-5; clone_size: -; d_call: -; cdr3_aa: CASSFGIRETQYF; cdr3_nt: TGTGCCAGCAGTTTCGGGATCCGGGAGACCCAGTACTTC
v_call: TRBV2; j_call: TRBJ2-2; clone_size: -; d_call: -; cdr3_aa: CASSEVRANTGELFF; cdr3_nt: TGTGCCAGCAGTGAAGTCAGGGCTAACACCGGGGAGCTGTTTTTT
v_call: TRBV25-1; j_call: TRBJ2-1; clone_size: -; d_call: TRBD1; cdr3_aa: CASSTPDRAYEQFF; cdr3_nt: TGTGCCAGCAGTACCCCGGACAGGGCGTATGAGCAGTTCTTC
v_call: TRBV5-6; j_call: TRBJ2-2; clone_size: -; d_call: -; cdr3_aa: CASSLAGSYTGELFF; cdr3_nt: TGTGCCAGCAGCTTGGCTGGGTCATACACCGGGGAGCTGTTTTTT